One and the same sample provided the 27 T cell receptor beta chains below, sequenced in a study of OX40 agonist ivuxolimab in advanced cancers. Profiled with immunoSEQ multiplex PCR; TCRdb holds only in-frame clones, not every one. The sample lists more than 80,000 clones, 65% to 90% occurring once. The specimen was CD4+ or CD8+ T cells sorted from blood, collected in a trial of the OX40 agonist ivuxolimab. Receptors were obtained from an adult with an advanced solid tumor such as melanoma, head and neck, liver or kidney cancer.

V gene TRBV6-1 combines with J gene TRBJ2-2, with 12 bases lining up with TRBD2. Trimming removed 6 bases from V and 4 bases from J; junction bases left unmatched: 3. The germline CDR1 and CDR2 sequences are MNHNS and SASEGT. The CDR3 spans 15 residues. CDR3 coding DNA: TGTGCCAGCAGGACTAGCGGGAGTGCCACCGGGGAGCTGTTTTTT. Translated: CASRTSGSATGELFF.

The genes are TRBV6-1 and TRBJ1-5; D might be TRBD1 (5 bases). V was cut by 6 bases and J by 6 bases, with 18 bases left in between. Germline values: CDR1 MNHNS, CDR2 SASEGT. CDR3 length: 15 residues. CDR3 bases: TGTGCCAGCAGCAAAGATGGGGGAGGGAGTCAGCCCCAGCATTTT. Its protein product is CASSKDGGGSQPQHF.

The chain carries TRBV28 and TRBJ1-3, with D possibly matching TRBD1 (5 bases). CDR3 length: 17 amino acids. The V end was cut by 6 bases, the J end by 0 bases, with 18 bases between. Per germline, CDR1 MDHEN and CDR2 SYDVKM. The CDR3 DNA reads TGTGCCAGCAGGGTAGGGACGGTGGACTACTCTGGAAACACCATATATTTT. It codes for CASRVGTVDYSGNTIYF. Based on the CDR3 plus reference TRBV28 and TRBJ1-3, the full variable domain is DVKVTQSSRYLVKRTGEKVFLECVQDMDHENMFWYRQDPGLGLRLIYFSYDVKMKEKGDIPEGYSVSREKKERFSLILESASTNQTSMYLCASRVGTVDYSGNTIYFGEGSWLTVV.

This sequence joins TRBV28 and TRBJ2-1; the match to TRBD2 covers 9 bases. V was pared by 7 bases and J by 8 bases, with 15 bases of the junction left unmatched. The CDR3 extends over 16 amino acids. The germline gives CDR1 MDHEN, CDR2 SYDVKM. The CDR3 loop reads CASINAGGTKDHEQFF. CDR3 coding DNA: TGTGCCAGCATCAACGCGGGGGGGACTAAAGACCATGAGCAGTTCTTC. Filled out from reference TRBV28 and TRBJ2-1, the complete variable domain reads DVKVTQSSRYLVKRTGEKVFLECVQDMDHENMFWYRQDPGLGLRLIYFSYDVKMKEKGDIPEGYSVSREKKERFSLILESASTNQTSMYLCASINAGGTKDHEQFFGPGTRLTVL.

The chain employs TRBV29-1 and TRBJ1-1; possible D gene TRBD1, 5 bases. The CDR3 totals 14 residues. Trimming took 6 bases from V and 1 from J, leaving 15 bases between them. Germline assignment: CDR1 SQVTM and CDR2 ANQGSEA. The CDR3 DNA sequence: TGCAGCGTCGTCCGAGACGGGGGGAACACTGAAGCTTTCTTT. Amino acids: CSVVRDGGNTEAFF.

This chain uses TRBV7-9 with TRBJ2-2; a weak D match, TRBD1 (5 bases). Looked up from germline, CDR1 is SEHNR and CDR2 is FQNEAQ (reference sequence). This CDR3 contains 13 residues. Trimming left V 5 bases short and J 4 bases short, with 8 bases between. The CDR3 DNA sequence: TGTGCCAGCAGCCCCCAGGGCACCGGGGAGCTGTTTTTT. It specifies CASSPQGTGELFF.

This chain connects TRBV7-9 to TRBJ2-5; the match to TRBD2 covers 10 bases. Germline V gives CDR1 SEHNR, CDR2 FQNEAQ (reference sequence). The CDR3 extends over 14 amino acids. The V and J ends lost 5 bases and 4 bases, in that order; junction bases with no gene match: 4. CDR3: CASSPRTSGETQYF. DNA of the CDR3: TGTGCCAGCAGCCCCCGGACTAGCGGAGAGACCCAGTACTTC.

This sequence joins TRBV4-1 and TRBJ1-4; D is undetermined. Trimming cost V 2 bases and J 0 bases, with 7 bases left between them. This CDR3 region has 15 residues. Germline V CDR1 and CDR2: MGHRA, YSYEKL. In nucleotides, the CDR3 is TGCGCCAGCAGCCAACAGGTTGCAACTAATGAAAAACTGTTTTTT. This encodes CASSQQVATNEKLFF.

V and J are TRBV5-5 and TRBJ2-5; no definite D call. Germline CDR1 reads SGHKS; CDR2 reads YYEKEE (reference sequence). CDR3 size: 14 residues. Trimming shortened V by 0 bases and J by 5 bases, and 11 bases separated the two germline ends. CDR3 loop: CASSLAELGETQYF. CDR3 bases: TGTGCCAGCAGCTTGGCCGAGCTTGGCGAGACCCAGTACTTC.

This clone was counted a single time. The rearrangement links TRBV7-9 to TRBJ2-2, with D unclear. Deletions cut 2 bases from V and 4 bases from J, with 8 bases between. In germline, CDR1 is SEHNR, CDR2 FQNEAQ (reference sequence). The CDR3 has 14 residues. In DNA, the CDR3 is TGTGCCAGCAGCTTAAGGCGTACCACCGGGGAGCTGTTTTTT. This translates into CASSLRRTTGELFF.

This sequence joins TRBV28 and TRBJ1-4; 7 positions match TRBD1. Germline CDR1 MDHEN, CDR2 SYDVKM. V lost 5 bases to trimming and J lost 8 bases; unmatched junction nucleotides: 8. The CDR3 runs 14 residues. CDR3 sequence reads: CASSQPTGTEKLFF. The CDR3 DNA is TGTGCCAGCAGTCAACCGACAGGGACAGAAAAACTGTTTTTT.

The chain is built from TRBV5-4 and TRBJ2-3; 10 positions agree with TRBD2. With 4 bases clipped from V and 3 bases from J, the junction kept 8 bases outside the gene matches. In germline, CDR1 is SGHNT, CDR2 YYREEE (reference sequence). The CDR3 has 16 amino acids. CDR3 loop: CASSRGTSEGTDTQYF. In DNA form, the CDR3 reads TGTGCCAGCAGCAGAGGGACTAGCGAGGGGACAGATACGCAGTATTTT.

This chain joins TRBV6-4 and TRBJ2-3; perhaps D is TRBD1 or TRBD2 (6 bases each). The CDR3 covers 12 residues. The germline V gene encodes CDR1 MRHNA and CDR2 SNTAGT. Trimming cost V 10 bases and J 4 bases, with 12 bases left between them. The CDR3 region has the DNA TGTGCCAAAGGGGGGAGGTCAGATACGCAGTATTTT. Translated: CAKGGRSDTQYF.

This sequence joins TRBV7-9 and TRBJ2-2; the D gene is possibly TRBD2 (6 bases). Germline CDR1 and CDR2: SEHNR and FQNEAQ (reference sequence). There are 16 residues in the CDR3. Trimming stripped 2 bases from V and 3 bases from J, with 13 bases between. In nucleotides, the CDR3 is TGTGCCAGCAGCTTATTTACCGGGACTTACACCGGGGAGCTGTTTTTT. The encoded protein is CASSLFTGTYTGELFF.

The chain combines TRBV10-3 with TRBJ2-5, with 8 bases fitting TRBD2. This CDR3 has 16 residues. Germline CDR1 ENHRY, CDR2 SYGVKD. With 10 bases clipped from V and 1 base from J, the junction kept 14 bases outside the gene matches. This CDR3 reads CATVNGAGGPQETQYF. The CDR3 bases are TGTGCCACGGTTAACGGGGCGGGAGGCCCCCAAGAGACCCAGTACTTC.

J is TRBJ1-1 and V is TRBV2; D uncertain. Trimming shortened V by 6 bases and J by 1 base, and 3 bases separated the two germline ends. The CDR3 loop spans 11 amino acids. Per the germline V gene, CDR1 is SNHLY and CDR2 is FYNNEI. CDR3 nucleotide sequence: TGTGCCAGCAGCCCGAACACTGAAGCTTTCTTT. Translating it yields CASSPNTEAFF.

The CDR3 loop reads CASSLKSAGNTQYF. The CDR3, as DNA: TGTGCCAGCAGCCTTAAGAGTGCGGGGAATACGCAGTATTTT. The chain couples TRBV7-2 to TRBJ2-3; D may be TRBD2 (6 bases). CDR1 is SGHTA and CDR2 is FQGNSA in the germline V gene. Trimming took off 5 bases at V and 7 bases at J, with 16 bases between the two ends. The CDR3 covers 14 residues.

The J gene is TRBJ2-5, the V gene TRBV18; D is unclear. The ends were cut back, 3 bases at V and 5 bases at J, with 16 bases in the middle. The CDR3 runs 15 residues. Germline assignment: CDR1 KGHSH and CDR2 LQKENI. CDR3 sequence (DNA): TGTGCCAGCTCACCTACTCGGACCCAGTTGGAGACCCAGTACTTC. This codes for CASSPTRTQLETQYF. Looking up the rest from reference TRBV18 and TRBJ2-5 gives the full variable domain: NAGVMQNPRHLVRRRGQEARLRCSPMKGHSHVYWYRQLPEEGLKFMVYLQKENIIDESGMPKERFSAEFPKEGPSILRIQQVVRGDSAAYFCASSPTRTQLETQYFGPGTRLLVL.

In this sample, this clone turned up a few times. This chain joins TRBV10-3 and TRBJ2-7; tentatively, D is TRBD1 (6 bases). The germline gives CDR1 ENHRY, CDR2 SYGVKD. The CDR3 loop spans 15 amino acids. Trimming removed 4 bases from V and 2 bases from J, with 15 bases in between. CDR3 nucleotide sequence: TGTGCCATCAGTGCTGGATGGCAGGGGACCTACGAGCAGTACTTC. Translating it yields CAISAGWQGTYEQYF.

This clone was seen once. This chain links TRBV28 with TRBJ2-2, with TRBD1 matching over 10 bases. After removal of 11 bases from V and 6 bases from J, the junction contained 3 bases not matched to a gene. The CDR3 has 12 residues. Germline CDR1 MDHEN, CDR2 SYDVKM. DNA of the CDR3: TGTGCCGCGGGACAGGGGTCCGGGGAGCTGTTTTTT. Encoded protein: CAAGQGSGELFF.

V gene TRBV5-1 combines with J gene TRBJ2-3, with TRBD1 matching 8 bases. Per the germline V gene, CDR1 is SGHRS and CDR2 is YFSETQ. V lost 4 bases to trimming and J lost 4 bases; unmatched junction nucleotides: 5. The CDR3 is 14 amino acids. In nucleotides, the CDR3 is TGCGCCAGCAGCGGACAGGGCGTTCCAGATACGCAGTATTTT. Protein product: CASSGQGVPDTQYF.

The chain recombines TRBV6-1 with TRBJ2-3; possible D gene TRBD2, 5 bases. Per germline, CDR1 MNHNS and CDR2 SASEGT. Between the trimmed V and J ends, which lost 4 bases and 0 bases, there was a span of 14 bases. This CDR3 contains 16 residues. DNA for the CDR3: TGTGCCAGCAGTGGTGGACTTCAGTCTAGCACAGATACGCAGTATTTT. Translated, it gives CASSGGLQSSTDTQYF.

This clone was picked up a small number of times. J is TRBJ2-3 and V is TRBV6-5, with D possibly TRBD2 on 5 matching bases. This CDR3 has 13 residues. V was cut by 0 bases and J by 4 bases, with 5 bases left in between. CDR1 is MNHEY, CDR2 SVGAGI, per germline. Written as DNA, the CDR3 is TGTGCCAGCAGTTACTCGAGGGCAGATACGCAGTATTTT. Translated, it gives CASSYSRADTQYF.

J is TRBJ2-7 and V is TRBV7-8; D tentatively reads TRBD1 or TRBD2 (5 bases each). V lost 4 bases and J 2 bases, leaving 18 bases between the germline ends. This CDR3 contains 16 residues. From germline, CDR1 is SGHVS and CDR2 FQNEAQ. For the CDR3, the DNA is TGTGCCAGCAGCTCCCGGGACCTACTAGGCCCCTACGAGCAGTACTTC. This translates into CASSSRDLLGPYEQYF.

The chain is built from TRBV4-2 and TRBJ2-3, with a tentative D call TRBD1 (5 bases). The germline CDR1 and CDR2 sequences are LGHNA and YNFKEQ. The CDR3 sequence is 16 residues long. V was trimmed by 0 bases and J by 3 bases, leaving 13 bases between them. The CDR3 DNA reads TGTGCCAGCAGCCAAGATTATGGGGCTAGGACAGATACGCAGTATTTT. Translation: CASSQDYGARTDTQYF.

The chain has TRBV6-6 and TRBJ1-4; 10 nucleotides agree with TRBD1. This CDR3 spans 13 amino acids. Germline values: CDR1 MNHNY, CDR2 SVGAGI (reference sequence). V shed 10 bases, J shed 7 bases, and the junction held 6 bases outside the gene matches. The CDR3 DNA reads as TGTGCCACTGACAGGGGGCCAGGTGAAAAACTGTTTTTT. It codes for CATDRGPGEKLFF.

This clone was counted a few times. This chain uses TRBV4-1 with TRBJ1-1, with D tentatively TRBD1 (5 bases). This CDR3 spans 15 amino acids. Trimming took off 5 bases at V and 4 bases at J, with 17 bases between the two ends. Germline V gives CDR1 MGHRA, CDR2 YSYEKL. This CDR3 reads CASSSVGHQATEAFF. The CDR3, as DNA: TGCGCCAGCAGCTCAGTAGGACACCAGGCCACTGAAGCTTTCTTT.